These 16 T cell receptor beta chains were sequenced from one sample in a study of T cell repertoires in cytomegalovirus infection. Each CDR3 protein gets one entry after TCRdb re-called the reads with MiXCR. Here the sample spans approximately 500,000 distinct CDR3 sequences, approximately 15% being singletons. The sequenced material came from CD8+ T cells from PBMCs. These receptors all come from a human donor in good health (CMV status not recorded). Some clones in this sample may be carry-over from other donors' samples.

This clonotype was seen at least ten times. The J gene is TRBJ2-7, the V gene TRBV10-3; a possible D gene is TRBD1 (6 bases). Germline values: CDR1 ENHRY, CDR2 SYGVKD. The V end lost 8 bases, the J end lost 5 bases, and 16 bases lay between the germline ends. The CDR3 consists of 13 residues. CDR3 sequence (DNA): TGTGCCATCGGCCGGACAGAAATCGACGAGCAGTACTTC. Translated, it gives CAIGRTEIDEQYF.

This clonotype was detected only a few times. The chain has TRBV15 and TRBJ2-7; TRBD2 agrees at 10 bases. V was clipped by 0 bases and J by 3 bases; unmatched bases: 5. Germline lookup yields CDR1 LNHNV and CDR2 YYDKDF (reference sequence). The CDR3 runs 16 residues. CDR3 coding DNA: TGTGCCACCAGCAGAGATCGAACTAGCGGGATCTACGAGCAGTACTTC. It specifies CATSRDRTSGIYEQYF.

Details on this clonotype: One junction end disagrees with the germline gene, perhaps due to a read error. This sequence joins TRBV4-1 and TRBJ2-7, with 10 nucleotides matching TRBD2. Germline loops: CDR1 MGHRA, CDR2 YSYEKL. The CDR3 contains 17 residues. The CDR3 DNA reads TGTGCCAGCAGCCAAGATTGGAGCGGGGGGGCCGTATACGAGCAGTACTTC. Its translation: CASSQDWSGGAVYEQYF.

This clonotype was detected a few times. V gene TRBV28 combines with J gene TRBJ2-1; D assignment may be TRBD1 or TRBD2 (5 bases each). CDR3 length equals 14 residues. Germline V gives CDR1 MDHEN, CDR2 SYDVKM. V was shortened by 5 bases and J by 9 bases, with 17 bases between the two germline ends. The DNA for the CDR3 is TGTGCCAGCAGTCGTGGGGGAGAAGACATTGAGCAGTTCTTC. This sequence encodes CASSRGGEDIEQFF.

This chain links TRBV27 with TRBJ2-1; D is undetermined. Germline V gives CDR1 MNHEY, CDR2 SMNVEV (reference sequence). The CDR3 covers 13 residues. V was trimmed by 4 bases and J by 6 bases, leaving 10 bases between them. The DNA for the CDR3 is TGTGCCAGCAGTTCCGATAATCTCAATGAGCAGTTCTTC. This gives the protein CASSSDNLNEQFF.

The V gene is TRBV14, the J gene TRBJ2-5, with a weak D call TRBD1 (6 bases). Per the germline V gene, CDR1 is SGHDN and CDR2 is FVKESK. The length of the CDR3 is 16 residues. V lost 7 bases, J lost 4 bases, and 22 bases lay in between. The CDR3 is CASTPGTGQYGETQYF. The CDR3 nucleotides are TGTGCCAGCACTCCTGGTACAGGGCAGTATGGAGAGACCCAGTACTTC.

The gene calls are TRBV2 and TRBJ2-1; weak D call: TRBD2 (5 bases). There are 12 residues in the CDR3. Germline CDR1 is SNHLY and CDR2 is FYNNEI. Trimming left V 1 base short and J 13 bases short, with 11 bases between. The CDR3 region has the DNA TGTGCCAGCAGTGAAGTTCTGGAGGCTCAGTTCTTC. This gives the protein CASSEVLEAQFF.

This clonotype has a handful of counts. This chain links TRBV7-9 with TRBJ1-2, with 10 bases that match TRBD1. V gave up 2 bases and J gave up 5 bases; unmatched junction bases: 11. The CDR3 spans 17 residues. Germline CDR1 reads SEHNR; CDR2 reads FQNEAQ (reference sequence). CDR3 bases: TGTGCCAGCAGCTTACCGGGACAGGGGCTGGGTTGGTATGGCTACACCTTC. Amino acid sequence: CASSLPGQGLGWYGYTF.

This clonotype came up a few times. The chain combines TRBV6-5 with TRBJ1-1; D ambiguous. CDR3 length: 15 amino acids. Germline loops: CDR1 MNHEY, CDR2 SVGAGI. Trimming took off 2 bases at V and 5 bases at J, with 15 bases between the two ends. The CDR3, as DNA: TGTGCCAGCAGTTACCGAGGGCTGCCGGGAACTGAAGCTTTCTTT. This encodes CASSYRGLPGTEAFF.

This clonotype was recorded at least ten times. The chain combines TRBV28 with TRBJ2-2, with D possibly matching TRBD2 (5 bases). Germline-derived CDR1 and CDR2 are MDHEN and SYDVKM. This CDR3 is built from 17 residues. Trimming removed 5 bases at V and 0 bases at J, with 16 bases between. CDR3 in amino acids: CASSTPREGPNTGELFF. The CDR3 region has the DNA TGTGCCAGCAGTACCCCCCGAGAGGGTCCGAACACCGGGGAGCTGTTTTTT.

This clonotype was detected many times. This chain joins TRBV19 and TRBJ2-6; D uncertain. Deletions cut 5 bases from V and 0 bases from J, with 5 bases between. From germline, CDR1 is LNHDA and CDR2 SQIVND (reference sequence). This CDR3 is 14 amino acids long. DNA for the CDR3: TGTGCCAGTAGTGACATCTCTGGGGCCAACGTCCTGACTTTC. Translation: CASSDISGANVLTF.

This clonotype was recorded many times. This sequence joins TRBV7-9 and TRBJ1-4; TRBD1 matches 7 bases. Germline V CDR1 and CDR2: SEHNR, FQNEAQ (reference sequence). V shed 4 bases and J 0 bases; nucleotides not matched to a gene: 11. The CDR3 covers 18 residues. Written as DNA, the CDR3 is TGTGCCAGCAGCTCTACGGGACAGTCAATCTCAACTAATGAAAAACTGTTTTTT. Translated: CASSSTGQSISTNEKLFF. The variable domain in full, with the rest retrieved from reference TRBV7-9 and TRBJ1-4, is DTGVSQNPRHKITKRGQNVTFRCDPISEHNRLYWYRQTLGQGPEFLTYFQNEAQLEKSRLLSDRFSAERPKGSFSTLEIQRTEQGDSAMYLCASSSTGQSISTNEKLFFGSGTQLSVL.

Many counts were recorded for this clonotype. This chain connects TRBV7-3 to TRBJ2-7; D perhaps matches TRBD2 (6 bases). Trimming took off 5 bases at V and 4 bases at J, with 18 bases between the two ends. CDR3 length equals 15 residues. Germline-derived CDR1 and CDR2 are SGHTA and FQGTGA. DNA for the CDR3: TGTGCCAGCAGCCCTGGAGGGCAGGGCCTGTACGAGCAGTACTTC. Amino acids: CASSPGGQGLYEQYF. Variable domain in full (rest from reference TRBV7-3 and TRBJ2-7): GAGVSQTPSNKVTEKGKYVELRCDPISGHTALYWYRQSLGQGPEFLIYFQGTGAADDSGLPNDRFFAVRPEGSVSTLKIQRTERGDSAVYLCASSPGGQGLYEQYFGPGTRLTVT.

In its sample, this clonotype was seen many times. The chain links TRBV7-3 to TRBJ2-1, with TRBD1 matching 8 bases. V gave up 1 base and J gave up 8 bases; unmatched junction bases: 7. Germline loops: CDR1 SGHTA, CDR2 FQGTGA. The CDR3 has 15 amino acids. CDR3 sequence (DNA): TGTGCCAGCAGCTTAAAGTGGACAGGGAGCCATGAGCAGTTCTTC. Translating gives CASSLKWTGSHEQFF.

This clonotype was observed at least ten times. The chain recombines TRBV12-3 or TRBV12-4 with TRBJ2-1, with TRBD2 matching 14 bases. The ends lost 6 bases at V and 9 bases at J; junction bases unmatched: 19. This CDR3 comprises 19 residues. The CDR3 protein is CASRRPGLAGVGTTGEQFF. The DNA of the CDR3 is TGTGCCAGCAGGCGTCCGGGACTAGCGGGAGTCGGAACCACGGGTGAGCAGTTCTTC.

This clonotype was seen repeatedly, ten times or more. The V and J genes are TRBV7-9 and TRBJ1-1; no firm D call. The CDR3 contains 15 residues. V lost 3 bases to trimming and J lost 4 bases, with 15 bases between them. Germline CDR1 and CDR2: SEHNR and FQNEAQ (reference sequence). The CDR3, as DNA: TGTGCCAGCAGCTTCACCGCGGTAATCGGCACTGAAGCTTTCTTT. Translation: CASSFTAVIGTEAFF.